This entry lists 3 T cell receptor beta chains sequenced from one sample in a study of blood T cell repertoires in COVID-19. Data came from immunoSEQ multiplex PCR; TCRdb stores just in-frame clones and leaves some out. Among nearly 100,000 clones listed, roughly 83% were seen once. The sample comprised peripheral blood. The receptor set was obtained from a woman in her sixties or seventies with acute or convalescent COVID-19.

V usage is TRBV12-3 or TRBV12-4 and J usage is TRBJ1-2; 7 nucleotides align to TRBD1. With V trimmed by 6 bases and J by 5 bases, 6 bases remained unmatched. The CDR3 runs 13 residues. CDR3 loop: CASSRGTEYGYTF. In nucleotides, the CDR3 is TGTGCCAGCAGCCGAGGGACAGAGTATGGCTACACCTTC.

The rearrangement joins TRBV24-1 to TRBJ2-7; D might be TRBD1 (6 bases). Per germline, CDR1 KGHDR and CDR2 SFDVKD. V shed 4 bases and J shed 1 base, with 16 bases lying between them. The length of the CDR3 is 16 residues. CDR3 DNA: TGTGCCACCAGTGACGTCGTCTCGACAGGATCCTACGAGCAGTACTTC. Translation: CATSDVVSTGSYEQYF.

V and J are TRBV19 and TRBJ1-2; D is unclear. Germline lookup yields CDR1 LNHDA and CDR2 SQIVND (reference sequence). The CDR3 extends over 12 amino acids. The V end lost 1 base, the J end lost 8 bases, and 8 bases lay between the germline ends. The CDR3 loop is CASSIAGKGYTF. In DNA form, the CDR3 reads TGTGCCAGTAGTATAGCCGGGAAAGGCTACACCTTC.